These T cell receptor beta chains were read from a single sample in a study of molecular identifiers for immune sequencing clone quantification. TCRdb processed the PCR reads anew with MiXCR; each CDR3 protein has one entry. Of roughly 97,000 distinct CDR3 sequences in the sample, 20% to 25% are singletons; the top ten hold under 1%. Source material: naive CD8+ T cells from blood, with Jurkat cell RNA spiked in. The receptors were sampled from a human donor in good health. Some libraries in this study had Jurkat cell RNA spiked in. Both conserved end residues are part of each CDR3. The D gene is left open where the match is weak. Only part of the rows carry a size: once, few, many, or a class if the clone is expanded.

j_call	v_call	clone_size	d_call	cdr3_aa	cdr3_nt
TRBJ1-1	TRBV6-1	NA	TRBD1	CASSVRDRGVNTEAFF	TGTGCCAGCAGTGTCCGGGACAGGGGAGTTAACACTGAAGCTTTCTTT
TRBJ2-7	TRBV4-3	many	TRBD2	CASSRGSNSYEQYF	TGCGCCAGCAGCCGCGGGAGTAACTCCTACGAGCAGTACTTC
TRBJ2-7	TRBV11-2	NA	TRBD1	CASSRQGQGFYEQYF	TGTGCCAGCAGCCGACAAGGACAGGGATTCTACGAGCAGTACTTC
TRBJ1-1	TRBV19	NA	NA	CATKGDSNTEAFF	TGTGCCACAAAGGGTGATTCGAACACTGAAGCTTTCTTT
TRBJ2-5	TRBV4-3	many	TRBD2	CASSQEGLAGETQYF	TGCGCCAGCAGCCAAGAGGGCCTAGCGGGAGAGACCCAGTACTTC
TRBJ2-1	TRBV5-4	many	NA	CASRWGTQNEQFF	TGTGCCAGCAGATGGGGGACACAAAATGAGCAGTTCTTC
TRBJ2-5	TRBV6-4	many	NA	CASRYVLRYQETQYF	TGTGCCAGCAGATACGTACTAAGGTACCAAGAGACCCAGTACTTC
TRBJ1-3	TRBV7-9	NA	NA	CASSPPANPIYF	TGTGCCAGCAGCCCGCCGGCAAACCCCATATATTTT
TRBJ2-7	TRBV29-1	few	TRBD1	CSVVQTGNYEQYF	TGCAGCGTTGTCCAGACAGGGAACTACGAGCAGTACTTC
TRBJ2-5	TRBV29-1	NA	NA	CSVEDPFETGLAARAEAPPYF	TGCAGCGTTGAAGATCCGTTCGAGACAGGCTTAGCGGCGCGGGCCGAAGCGCCCCCGTACTTC
TRBJ1-6	TRBV6-5	NA	NA	CASSYEVLGNSPLHF	TGTGCCAGCAGTTATGAGGTGTTGGGCAATTCACCCCTCCACTTT
TRBJ2-3	TRBV6-2/TRBV6-3	many	TRBD1	CASSSTGIGDTQYF	TGTGCCAGCAGTTCGACAGGGATCGGAGATACGCAGTATTTT
TRBJ2-7	TRBV30	many	NA	CAWSKGHEQYF	TGTGCCTGGAGTAAAGGGCACGAGCAGTACTTC
TRBJ2-7	TRBV29-1	many	TRBD2	CSVEDLAGLSYEQYF	TGCAGCGTTGAAGATCTAGCGGGCCTCTCCTACGAGCAGTACTTC
TRBJ2-5	TRBV19	many	NA	CASSILPGLQETQYF	TGTGCCAGTAGTATTCTGCCAGGCCTCCAAGAGACCCAGTACTTC
TRBJ2-3	TRBV19	many	NA	CASSIDSGITDTQYF	TGTGCCAGTAGTATCGATTCGGGCATCACAGATACGCAGTATTTT
TRBJ2-1	TRBV12-3/TRBV12-4	NA	TRBD2	CASIGTSGSDNEQFF	TGTGCCAGCATAGGGACTAGCGGGAGCGACAATGAGCAGTTCTTC
TRBJ2-7	TRBV7-6	many	TRBD2	CASSQLAGGLYEQYF	TGTGCCAGCAGCCAACTAGCGGGGGGGTTGTACGAGCAGTACTTC
TRBJ2-1	TRBV27	NA	NA	CASSSSRSSYNEQFF	TGTGCCAGCAGCTCCTCCCGGAGCTCCTACAATGAGCAGTTCTTC
TRBJ1-2	TRBV7-9	many	NA	CASNSVGGNINYGYTF	TGTGCCAGCAACTCCGTTGGCGGAAACATTAACTATGGCTACACCTTC
TRBJ2-3	TRBV5-8	many	NA	CASWPSTDTQYF	TGTGCCAGCTGGCCCAGCACAGATACGCAGTATTTT
TRBJ2-1	TRBV29-1	few	NA	CSPVSMAYDKEHEQFF	TGCAGCCCCGTGTCGATGGCGTACGATAAGGAACATGAGCAGTTCTTC
TRBJ2-1	TRBV4-1	NA	TRBD2	CASSHFVRTSGGNEQFF	TGCGCCAGCAGCCATTTTGTACGGACTAGCGGGGGGAATGAGCAGTTCTTC
TRBJ1-4	TRBV19	NA	NA	CASSINHGNEKLFF	TGTGCCAGTAGTATTAACCATGGGAATGAAAAACTGTTTTTT
TRBJ2-1	TRBV7-8	many	TRBD2	CASSSPPGLVFNEQFF	TGTGCCAGCAGCTCCCCCCCGGGACTAGTTTTTAATGAGCAGTTCTTC
TRBJ2-2	TRBV6-2/TRBV6-3	many	TRBD2	CASSYALAGDRTGELFF	TGTGCCAGCAGTTACGCACTAGCGGGAGACCGGACCGGGGAGCTGTTTTTT
TRBJ2-3	TRBV29-1	many	TRBD1	CSVVHALSTGGTDTQYF	TGCAGCGTCGTACATGCCCTGAGCACAGGGGGAACAGATACGCAGTATTTT
TRBJ2-1	TRBV7-9	NA	NA	CASSFTTPRDEQFF	TGTGCCAGCAGCTTTACCACGCCGAGGGATGAGCAGTTCTTC
TRBJ2-5	TRBV7-2	many	NA	CASSLGVGGLSETQYF	TGTGCCAGCAGCTTGGGGGTTGGCGGACTGAGCGAGACCCAGTACTTC
TRBJ2-3	TRBV3-1	NA	TRBD2	CASSQVIAGGTSADTQYF	TGTGCCAGCAGCCAAGTGATAGCGGGGGGGACTAGCGCAGATACGCAGTATTTT
TRBJ1-5	TRBV20-1	many	TRBD1	CSARVLDRGIRQPQHF	TGCAGTGCTAGAGTCTTGGACAGGGGAATACGACAGCCCCAGCATTTT
TRBJ1-3	TRBV4-3	many	NA	CASSQWDTESSGNTIYF	TGCGCCAGCAGCCAATGGGACACCGAGAGCTCTGGAAACACCATATATTTT
TRBJ1-4	TRBV5-1	many	NA	CASSLNYAENEKLFF	TGCGCCAGCAGCTTGAATTACGCGGAGAATGAAAAACTGTTTTTT
TRBJ2-5	TRBV29-1	many	NA	CSVEESLRTYQATQYF	TGCAGCGTTGAAGAGAGCTTGAGGACCTATCAAGCGACCCAGTACTTC
TRBJ2-3	TRBV27	many	NA	CASSMLGFTQYF	TGTGCCAGCAGTATGTTAGGGTTTACGCAGTATTTT
TRBJ2-7	TRBV19	many	NA	CASSPAGKTYEQYF	TGTGCCAGTAGTCCCGCCGGGAAAACCTACGAGCAGTACTTC
TRBJ2-3	TRBV9	many	NA	CASSVAGVTDTQYF	TGTGCCAGCAGCGTAGCGGGGGTCACAGATACGCAGTATTTT
TRBJ2-7	TRBV6-5	many	NA	CASSYSGTAEYF	TGTGCCAGCAGTTACTCCGGGACGGCCGAATACTTC
TRBJ2-3	TRBV13	many	NA	CASSFSTGDPSDTQYF	TGTGCCAGCAGCTTCTCTACAGGAGACCCGTCAGATACGCAGTATTTT
TRBJ2-3	TRBV5-1	many	TRBD2	CASSLGTSGSITDTQYF	TGCGCCAGCAGCCTCGGGACTAGCGGGAGTATCACAGATACGCAGTATTTT
TRBJ2-7	TRBV13	many	TRBD1	CASSLDRGSSYEQYF	TGTGCCAGCAGCCTGGACAGGGGGAGCTCCTACGAGCAGTACTTC
TRBJ1-3	TRBV29-1	many	TRBD1	CSAIIRQGASGNTIYF	TGCAGCGCCATAATTAGGCAGGGGGCTTCTGGAAACACCATATATTTT
TRBJ2-7	TRBV13	few	NA	CASSASSTGNEQYF	TGTGCCAGCAGCGCTTCATCCACAGGGAACGAGCAGTACTTC
TRBJ2-3	TRBV12-3/TRBV12-4	NA	NA	CASSLSEGLADTQYF	TGTGCCAGCAGCCTTTCCGAGGGGCTGGCCGATACGCAGTATTTT
TRBJ1-3	TRBV28	NA	NA	CASSLSWAKSGNPIYF	TGTGCCAGCAGTTTATCCTGGGCTAAGTCTGGGAACCCCATATATTTT
TRBJ2-3	TRBV12-3/TRBV12-4	few	NA	CASSLQKEQYF	TGTGCCAGCAGTCTACAGAAGGAGCAGTATTTT
TRBJ2-3	TRBV20-1	many	NA	CSAREDGDTQYF	TGCAGTGCTAGAGAGGATGGTGATACGCAGTATTTT
TRBJ2-1	TRBV6-2/TRBV6-3	once	NA	CASSYGPEQFF	TGTGCCAGCAGTTATGGGCCGGAGCAGTTCTTC
TRBJ2-2	TRBV23-1	NA	TRBD2	CASSQSKRERDTGELIF	TGCGCCAGCAGTCAATCGAAGCGGGAGCGCGACACCGGGGAGCTGATTTTT
TRBJ2-1	TRBV4-3	few	TRBD2	CASSRVTSGAYNEQFF	TGCGCCAGCAGCCGAGTTACTAGCGGGGCCTACAATGAGCAGTTCTTC
TRBJ1-5	TRBV12-3/TRBV12-4	many	NA	CASRMGPDQPQHF	TGTGCCAGCAGGATGGGTCCGGATCAGCCCCAGCATTTT
TRBJ2-1	TRBV28	NA	NA	CASSSVKALNEQFF	TGTGCCAGCAGTTCCGTGAAGGCTTTGAATGAGCAGTTCTTC
TRBJ2-7	TRBV12-3/TRBV12-4	many	NA	CASSFLPTYEQYF	TGTGCCAGCAGTTTTCTGCCTACCTACGAGCAGTACTTC
TRBJ1-1	TRBV12-3/TRBV12-4	NA	NA	CAGGFGSEAFF	TGTGCCGGCGGCTTTGGTTCTGAGGCTTTCTTT
TRBJ2-3	TRBV30	many	NA	CAWSISTPGTDTQYF	TGTGCCTGGAGTATCTCCACGCCTGGCACAGATACGCAGTATTTT